Reported below is one T cell receptor beta chain. What it recognizes is unknown. This entry comes from a study of shared clonotypes between healthy human individuals. Only in-frame clones appear in the TCRdb table, and some are missing; sequencing was by immunoSEQ multiplex PCR. The sample has about 2.1 million clones, about 92% seen once. Only CD45RO-negative cells positively selected for CCR7 counted as naive CD8 cells, so terminally differentiated effector memory CD45RA+ cells were excluded. Germline V gene lookup returns CDR1 MDHEN and CDR2 SYDVKM. V lost 5 bases and J 5 bases, leaving 27 bases between the germline ends. The CDR3 spans 18 residues. Study-level findings and limits: Rarefaction analysis demonstrated incomplete sorted-subset sequencing notwithstanding large depth.

This clonotype was sampled from a man aged 18 to 30 in good health. Some clones in this sample may be carry-over from other donors' samples. This chain links TRBV28 with TRBJ1-1, with a possible D match to TRBD1 (5 bases). Sequenced sample: naive CD8+ T cells from PBMCs. The CDR3 DNA reads as TGTGCCAGCAGTCACGCCCTCGGGACTTCTCCTCGGTATACTGAAGCTTTCTTT. Protein: CASSHALGTSPRYTEAFF.